A selection of T cell receptor beta chains follows, all from one sample in a study of T cell responses to AZD1222 COVID-19 vaccine. Only in-frame clones appear in the TCRdb table, and some are missing; sequencing was by immunoSEQ multiplex PCR. The repertoire holds approximately 100,000 clones, over 85% seen once, with 2% to 2.5% in the top ten. This specimen consisted of peripheral blood, obtained on day 0 of AZD1222 vaccination. The receptor source for this set is an adult in good health. CDR3s include the opening cysteine and the closing phenylalanine or tryptophan. Fields, in order: V gene, J gene, CDR3 protein.

TRBV6-2/TRBV6-3	TRBJ1-1	CASSYVGGGLLNTEAFF
TRBV7-9	TRBJ2-7	CASSFQGRSYEQYF
TRBV19	TRBJ1-6	CASSETVNSPLHF
TRBV28	TRBJ2-7	CASSLFRATYRGEGPSNEQYF
TRBV19	TRBJ1-5	CASSPSIRRSNQPQHF
TRBV27	TRBJ1-1	CASRLEGYMNTEAFF
TRBV3-1/TRBV3-2	TRBJ2-7	CASSQDYRTGTSEQYF
TRBV28	TRBJ1-3	CASSFSGRAGNTIYF
TRBV6-5	TRBJ1-2	CASSRTDRGNYGYTF
TRBV29-1	TRBJ1-1	CSAGTGPEAFF
TRBV28	TRBJ1-4	CASSRDRVQYREKLFF
TRBV12-5	TRBJ2-2	CASGLGPGNTGELFF
TRBV10-3	TRBJ1-5	CAISESVAGGLGNQPQHF
TRBV5-8	TRBJ1-2	CASSLGGYGYTF
TRBV13	TRBJ2-1	CASLNEPGDEQFF
TRBV30	TRBJ2-5	CAWRHGTRQETQYF
TRBV19	TRBJ2-2	CASSPEPGELFF
TRBV19	TRBJ1-2	CASSIGGGNYGYTF
TRBV2	TRBJ1-4	CASSEGIRGQEKLFF
TRBV12-3/TRBV12-4	TRBJ1-1	CASSLRAGNEAFF
TRBV4-3	TRBJ2-5	CASSQEWGGAYQETQYF
TRBV5-1	TRBJ2-3	CASSPRSGADTQYF
TRBV19	TRBJ1-3	CASSIDTFSGNTIYF
TRBV28	TRBJ1-1	CASTGQTNTEAFF
TRBV7-6	TRBJ1-1	CASTQSARGEGEAFF
TRBV7-2	TRBJ1-5	CASSLTDRNQPQHF
TRBV5-1	TRBJ2-7	CASKTSGHYEQYF
TRBV2	TRBJ1-2	CASIGEGFYGYTF
TRBV3-1/TRBV3-2	TRBJ2-5	CASSTPQGQEETQYF
TRBV28	TRBJ2-3	CASSFRRWVSTDTQYF
TRBV14	TRBJ1-1	CASSLLPSSSGTEAFF
TRBV7-2	TRBJ1-4	CATSPGQGVANEKLFF
TRBV5-6	TRBJ1-4	CASSFLMYGENEKLFF
TRBV12-5	TRBJ1-5	CASGWDRVSNQPQHF
TRBV2	TRBJ2-4	CASSGWTVIAKNIQYF
TRBV21-1	TRBJ1-2	CASRQNNYGYTF
TRBV6-2/TRBV6-3	TRBJ2-3	CASSYGGGYSTDTQYF
TRBV20-1	TRBJ2-7	CSASFGTGGYEQYF
TRBV10-1	TRBJ2-3	CASLTDTQYF
TRBV13	TRBJ1-1	CASSLDAFTTEAFF
TRBV6-5	TRBJ1-2	CASSSEGADYTF
TRBV25-1	TRBJ1-2	CASRTGNGYTF
TRBV9	TRBJ2-7	CASSVATGNYEQYF
TRBV7-9	TRBJ1-1	CASSYTGGLGAEAFF
TRBV29-1	TRBJ2-3	CRGDPLQTLAAVSVCTDTQYF